This TCR beta chain emerged from a study of OX40 agonist ivuxolimab in advanced cancers. Study in general: Patients were given ivuxolimab, an antibody that agonizes OX40 (CD134). Head and neck, renal cell, melanoma or hepatocellular carcinoma were the cancers that dose-escalation patients had. There were three patients with partial responses, one having hepatocellular carcinoma and two cutaneous melanoma.

CDR1 is SNHLY, CDR2 FYNNEI, per germline. V shed 3 bases, J shed 7 bases, and the junction held 9 bases outside the gene matches. The CDR3 is made up of 16 amino acids. Clones were sequenced by immunoSEQ multiplex PCR, and TCRdb holds only the in-frame ones, with some missing. The sample consists of 30,000 to 40,000 clones, roughly 80% of them appearing once. To note about this clone: Its target is unknown.

Study-wide results and limits: The study found among the lowest clonal expansion in partial responders at 0.1-3.0 mg/kg.

The clonotype originates from an adult with an advanced solid tumor such as melanoma, head and neck, liver or kidney cancer. The chain joins TRBV2 to TRBJ2-1; TRBD2 aligns across 10 bases. Source: CD4+ or CD8+ T cells sorted from blood, taken in a trial of the OX40 agonist ivuxolimab. In nucleotides, the CDR3 is TGTGCCAGCAGTGAGGAGCGGGGGGGCCCGGGGAATGAGCAGTTCTTC. This gives the protein CASSEERGGPGNEQFF.